This T cell receptor beta chain was profiled in a study of blood T cells in healthy people across ages. Findings and limits, study-wide: Across the age range, TCR beta diversity per million T cells fell in a roughly linear way. Calculation of diversity from one million T cells yielded estimates considered to be underestimates.

A second 7 to 11 cycle PCR used barcoded and J-beta primers. Each cDNA molecule received a tag from a template-switch adaptor that had 12 random nucleotides. A single record per CDR3 protein comes from TCRdb applying MiXCR to the 5' RACE reads. Here the sample spans 1.8 million or so distinct CDR3 sequences, roughly 43% being singletons. Losses at the gene ends were 2 bases for V and 7 bases for J; bases not matched to a gene: 2. The CDR3 totals 14 residues. Per the germline V gene, CDR1 is SGHTA and CDR2 is FQGTGA. Worth noting for this clonotype: Antigen specificity is unknown.

The sequence came from a human donor in good health. Material for sequencing was blood. The V gene is TRBV7-3, the J gene TRBJ2-3; TRBD2 agrees at 11 bases. The CDR3 loop reads CASSLLAGGHTQYF. CDR3 in DNA: TGTGCCAGCAGCTTACTAGCGGGGGGCCATACGCAGTATTTT.